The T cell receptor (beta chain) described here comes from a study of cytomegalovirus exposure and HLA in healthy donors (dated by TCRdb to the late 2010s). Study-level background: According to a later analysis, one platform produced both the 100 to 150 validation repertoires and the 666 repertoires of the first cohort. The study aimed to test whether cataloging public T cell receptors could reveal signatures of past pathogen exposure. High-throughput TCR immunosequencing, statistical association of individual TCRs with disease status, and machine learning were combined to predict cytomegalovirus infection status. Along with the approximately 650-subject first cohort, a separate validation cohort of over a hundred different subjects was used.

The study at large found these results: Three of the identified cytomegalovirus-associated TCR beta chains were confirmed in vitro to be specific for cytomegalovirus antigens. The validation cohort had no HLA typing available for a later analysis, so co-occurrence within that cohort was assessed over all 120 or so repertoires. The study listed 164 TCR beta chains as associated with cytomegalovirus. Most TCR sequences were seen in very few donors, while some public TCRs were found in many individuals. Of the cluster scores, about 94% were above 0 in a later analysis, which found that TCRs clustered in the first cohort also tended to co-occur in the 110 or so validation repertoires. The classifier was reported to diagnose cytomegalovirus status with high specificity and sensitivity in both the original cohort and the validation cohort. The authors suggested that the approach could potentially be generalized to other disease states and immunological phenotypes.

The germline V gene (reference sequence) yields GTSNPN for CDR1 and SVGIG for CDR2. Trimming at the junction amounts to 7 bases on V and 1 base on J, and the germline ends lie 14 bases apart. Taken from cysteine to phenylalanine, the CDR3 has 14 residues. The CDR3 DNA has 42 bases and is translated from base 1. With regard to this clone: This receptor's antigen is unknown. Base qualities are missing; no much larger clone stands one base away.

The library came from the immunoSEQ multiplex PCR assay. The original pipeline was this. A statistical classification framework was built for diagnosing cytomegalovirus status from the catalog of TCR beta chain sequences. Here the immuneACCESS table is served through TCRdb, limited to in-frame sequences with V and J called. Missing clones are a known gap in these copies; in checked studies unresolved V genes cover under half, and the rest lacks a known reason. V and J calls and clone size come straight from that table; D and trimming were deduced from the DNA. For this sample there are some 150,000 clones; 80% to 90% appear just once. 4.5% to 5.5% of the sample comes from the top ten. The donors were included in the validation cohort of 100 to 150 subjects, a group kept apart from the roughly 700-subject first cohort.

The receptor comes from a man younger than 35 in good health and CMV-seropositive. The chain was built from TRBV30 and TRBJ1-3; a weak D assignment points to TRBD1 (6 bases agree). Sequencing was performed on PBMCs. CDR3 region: CALAGVGSGNTIYF. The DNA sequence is TGTGCCTTAGCAGGGGTAGGGTCTGGAAACACCATATATTTT. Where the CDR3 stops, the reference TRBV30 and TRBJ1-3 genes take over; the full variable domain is SQTIHQWPATLVQPVGSPLSLECTVEGTSNPNLYWYRQAAGRGLQLLFYSVGIGQISSEVPQNLSASRPQDRQFILSSKKLLLSDSGFYLCALAGVGSGNTIYFGEGSWLTVV.